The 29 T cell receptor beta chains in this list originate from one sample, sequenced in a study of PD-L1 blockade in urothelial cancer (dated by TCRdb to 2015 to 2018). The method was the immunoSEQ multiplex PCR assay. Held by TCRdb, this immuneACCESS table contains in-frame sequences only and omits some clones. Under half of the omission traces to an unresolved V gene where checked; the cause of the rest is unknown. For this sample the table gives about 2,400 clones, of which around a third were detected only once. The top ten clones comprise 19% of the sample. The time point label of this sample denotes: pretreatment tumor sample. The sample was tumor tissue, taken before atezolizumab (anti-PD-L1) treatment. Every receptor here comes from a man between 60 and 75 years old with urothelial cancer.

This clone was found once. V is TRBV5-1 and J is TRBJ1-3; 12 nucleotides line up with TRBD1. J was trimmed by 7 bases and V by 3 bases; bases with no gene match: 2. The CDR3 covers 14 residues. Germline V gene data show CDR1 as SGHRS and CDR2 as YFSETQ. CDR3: CASSWGQGANTIYF. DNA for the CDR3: TGCGCCAGCAGCTGGGGACAGGGGGCGAACACCATATATTTT. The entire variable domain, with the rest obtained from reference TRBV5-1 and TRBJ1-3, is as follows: KAGVTQTPRYLIKTRGQQVTLSCSPISGHRSVSWYQQTPGQGLQFLFEYFSETQRNKGNFPGRFSGRQFSNSRSEMNVSTLELGDSALYLCASSWGQGANTIYFGEGSWLTVV.

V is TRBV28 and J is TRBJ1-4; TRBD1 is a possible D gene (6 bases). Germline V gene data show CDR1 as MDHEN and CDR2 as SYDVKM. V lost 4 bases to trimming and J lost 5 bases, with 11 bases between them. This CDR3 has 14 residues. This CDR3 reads CASSSPGTNEKLFF. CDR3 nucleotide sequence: TGTGCCAGCAGTTCGCCGGGGACAAATGAAAAACTGTTTTTT.

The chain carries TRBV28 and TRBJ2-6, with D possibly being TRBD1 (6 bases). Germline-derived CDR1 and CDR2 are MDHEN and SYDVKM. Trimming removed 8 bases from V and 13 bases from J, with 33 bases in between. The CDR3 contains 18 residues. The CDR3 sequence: CASAFHVGARSGVNVLTF. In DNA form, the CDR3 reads TGTGCCAGCGCGTTCCACGTGGGGGCCCGCTCTGGGGTCAATGTCCTGACTTTC.

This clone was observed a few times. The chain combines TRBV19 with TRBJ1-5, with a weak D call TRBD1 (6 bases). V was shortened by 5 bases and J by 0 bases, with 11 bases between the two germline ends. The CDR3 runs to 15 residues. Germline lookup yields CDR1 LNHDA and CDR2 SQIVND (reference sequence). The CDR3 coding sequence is TGTGCCAGTAGTGTGGGACACGGTAGCAATCAGCCCCAGCATTTT. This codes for CASSVGHGSNQPQHF.

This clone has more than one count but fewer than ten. CDR3 region: CASSLYTGAGNTIYF. CDR3 coding DNA: TGTGCCAGCAGCCTATACACAGGAGCTGGAAACACCATATATTTT. The gene calls are TRBV6-8 and TRBJ1-3; TRBD1 is a possible D gene (5 bases). Germline CDR1 and CDR2: MNHGY and SAAAGT. V gave up 6 bases and J gave up 2 bases, with 14 bases separating them. There are 15 residues in the CDR3.

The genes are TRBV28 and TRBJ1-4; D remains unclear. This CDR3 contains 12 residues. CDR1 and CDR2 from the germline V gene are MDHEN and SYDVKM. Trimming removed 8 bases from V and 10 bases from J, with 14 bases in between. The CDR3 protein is CASRGTAGKLFF. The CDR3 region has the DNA TGTGCCAGCCGAGGAACGGCCGGAAAACTGTTTTTT.

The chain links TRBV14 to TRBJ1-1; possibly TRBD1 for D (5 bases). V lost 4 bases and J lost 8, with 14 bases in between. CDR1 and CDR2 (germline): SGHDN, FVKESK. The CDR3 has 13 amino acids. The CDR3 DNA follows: TGTGCCAGCAGCCCCGACAGAAACAAAGAAGCTTTCTTT. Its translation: CASSPDRNKEAFF.

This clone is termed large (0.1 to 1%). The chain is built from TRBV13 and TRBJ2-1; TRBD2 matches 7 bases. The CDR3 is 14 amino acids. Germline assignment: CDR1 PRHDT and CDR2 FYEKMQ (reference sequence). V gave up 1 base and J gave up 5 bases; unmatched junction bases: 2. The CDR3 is CASSLEGGDNEQFF. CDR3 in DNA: TGTGCCAGCAGCTTAGAGGGAGGGGACAATGAGCAGTTCTTC.

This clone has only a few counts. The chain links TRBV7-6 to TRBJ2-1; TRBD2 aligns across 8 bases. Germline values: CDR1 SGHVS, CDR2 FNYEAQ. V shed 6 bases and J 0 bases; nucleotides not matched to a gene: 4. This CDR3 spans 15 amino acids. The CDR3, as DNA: TGTGCCAGCAGTCGCGGGGGGAGCTCCTACAATGAGCAGTTCTTC. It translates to CASSRGGSSYNEQFF.

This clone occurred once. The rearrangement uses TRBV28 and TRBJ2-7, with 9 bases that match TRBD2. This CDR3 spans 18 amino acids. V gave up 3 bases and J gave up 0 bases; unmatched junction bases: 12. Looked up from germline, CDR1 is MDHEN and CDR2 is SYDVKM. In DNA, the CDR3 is TGTGCCAGCAGTTTCCCCAACGGGCGGGGGGGCGTCTCCTACGAGCAGTACTTC. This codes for CASSFPNGRGGVSYEQYF.

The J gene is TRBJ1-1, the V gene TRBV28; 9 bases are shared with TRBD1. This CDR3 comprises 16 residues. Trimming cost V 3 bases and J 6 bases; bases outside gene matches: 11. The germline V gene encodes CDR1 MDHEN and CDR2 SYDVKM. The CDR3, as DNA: TGTGCCAGCAGTTTCACTTCAGGGACAGGGTCATCTGAAGCTTTCTTT. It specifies CASSFTSGTGSSEAFF.

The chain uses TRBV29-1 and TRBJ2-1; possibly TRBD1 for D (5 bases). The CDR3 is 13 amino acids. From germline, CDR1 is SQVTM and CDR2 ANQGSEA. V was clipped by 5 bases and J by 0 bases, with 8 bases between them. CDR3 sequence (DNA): TGCAGCGTTCGACAGTACTCCTACAATGAGCAGTTCTTC. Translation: CSVRQYSYNEQFF.

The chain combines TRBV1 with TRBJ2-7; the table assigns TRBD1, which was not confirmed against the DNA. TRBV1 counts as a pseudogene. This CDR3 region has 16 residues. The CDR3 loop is CASSRGGGTGVYEQYF. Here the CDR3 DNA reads TGCGCCAGCAGCCGAGGCGGCGGGACAGGGGTCTACGAGCAGTACTTC.

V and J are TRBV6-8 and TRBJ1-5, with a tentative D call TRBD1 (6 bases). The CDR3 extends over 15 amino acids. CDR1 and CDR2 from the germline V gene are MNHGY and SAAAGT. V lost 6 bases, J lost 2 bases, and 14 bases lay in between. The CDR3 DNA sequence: TGTGCCAGCAGACCCAGGGGCGCGGGCAATCAGCCCCAGCATTTT. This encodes CASRPRGAGNQPQHF.

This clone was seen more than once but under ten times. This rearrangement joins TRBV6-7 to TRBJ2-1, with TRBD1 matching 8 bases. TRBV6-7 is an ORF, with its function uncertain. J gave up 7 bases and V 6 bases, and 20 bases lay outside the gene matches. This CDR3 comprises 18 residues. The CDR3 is CASSFGLGDRSPENEQFF. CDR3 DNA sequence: TGTGCCAGCAGCTTCGGTTTAGGGGACAGGTCCCCGGAGAATGAGCAGTTCTTC.

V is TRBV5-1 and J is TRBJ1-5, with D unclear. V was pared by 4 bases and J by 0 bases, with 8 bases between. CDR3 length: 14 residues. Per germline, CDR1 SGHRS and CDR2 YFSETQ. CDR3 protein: CASSPAYSNQPQHF. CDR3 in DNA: TGCGCCAGCAGCCCGGCTTATAGCAATCAGCCCCAGCATTTT.

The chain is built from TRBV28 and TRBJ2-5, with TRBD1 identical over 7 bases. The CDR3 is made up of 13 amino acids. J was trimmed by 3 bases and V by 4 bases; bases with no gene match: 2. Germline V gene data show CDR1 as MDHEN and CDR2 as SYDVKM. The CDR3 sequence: CASSSGQEETQYF. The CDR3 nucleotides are TGTGCCAGCAGTTCCGGACAGGAAGAGACCCAGTACTTC.

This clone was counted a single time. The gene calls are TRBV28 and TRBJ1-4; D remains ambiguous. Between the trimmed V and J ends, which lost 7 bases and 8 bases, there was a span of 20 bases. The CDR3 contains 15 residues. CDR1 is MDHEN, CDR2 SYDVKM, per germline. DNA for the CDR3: TGTGCCAGCACCAAAACCACAGAATTTAGCGAAAAACTGTTTTTT. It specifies CASTKTTEFSEKLFF. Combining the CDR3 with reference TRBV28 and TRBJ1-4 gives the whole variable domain DVKVTQSSRYLVKRTGEKVFLECVQDMDHENMFWYRQDPGLGLRLIYFSYDVKMKEKGDIPEGYSVSREKKERFSLILESASTNQTSMYLCASTKTTEFSEKLFFGSGTQLSVL.

CDR3 loop: CASRDNQGATGELFF. The CDR3 DNA reads as TGTGCCAGCAGGGATAATCAGGGGGCCACCGGGGAGCTGTTTTTT. The J gene is TRBJ2-2, the V gene TRBV2, with TRBD1 matching 8 bases. CDR3 length: 15 amino acids. Germline V gene lookup returns CDR1 SNHLY and CDR2 FYNNEI. J lost 4 bases, V lost 6 bases, and 7 bases had no gene match.

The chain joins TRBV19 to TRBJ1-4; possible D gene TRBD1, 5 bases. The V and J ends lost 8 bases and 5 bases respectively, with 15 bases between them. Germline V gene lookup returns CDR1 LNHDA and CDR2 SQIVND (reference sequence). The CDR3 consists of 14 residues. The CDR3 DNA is TGTGCCAGTGCACTCGGCAGGGCGAATGAAAAACTGTTTTTT. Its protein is CASALGRANEKLFF.

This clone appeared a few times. In DNA form, the CDR3 reads TGTGCCAGCAGCTTATCGAGGGATACTGAAGCTTTCTTT. Its translation is CASSLSRDTEAFF. The chain has TRBV7-1 and TRBJ1-1; D is ambiguous. TRBV7-1 is given ORF status, its function remaining uncertain. Trimming left V 4 bases short and J 5 bases short, with 11 bases between. This CDR3 contains 13 residues.

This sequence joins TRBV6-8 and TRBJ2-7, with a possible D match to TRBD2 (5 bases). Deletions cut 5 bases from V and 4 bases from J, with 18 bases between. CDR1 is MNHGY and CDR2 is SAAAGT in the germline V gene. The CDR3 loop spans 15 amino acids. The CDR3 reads CASSGEFPFMYEQYF. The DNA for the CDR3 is TGTGCCAGCAGTGGGGAGTTCCCTTTTATGTACGAGCAGTACTTC.

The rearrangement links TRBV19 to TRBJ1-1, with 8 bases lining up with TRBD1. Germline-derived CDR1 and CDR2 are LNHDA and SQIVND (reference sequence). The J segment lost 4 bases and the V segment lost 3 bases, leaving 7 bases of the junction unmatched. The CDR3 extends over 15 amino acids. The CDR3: CASSIDRGSSTEAFF. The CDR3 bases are TGTGCCAGTAGTATCGACAGGGGTAGTAGCACTGAAGCTTTCTTT.

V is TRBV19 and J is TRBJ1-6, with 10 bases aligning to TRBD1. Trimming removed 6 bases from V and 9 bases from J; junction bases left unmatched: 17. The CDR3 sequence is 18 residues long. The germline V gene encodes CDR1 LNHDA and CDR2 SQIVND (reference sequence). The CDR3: CASRQAPGQGTFASPLHF. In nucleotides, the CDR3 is TGTGCCAGTAGACAGGCACCGGGACAGGGGACGTTTGCTTCACCCCTCCACTTT. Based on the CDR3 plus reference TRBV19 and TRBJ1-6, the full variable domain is DGGITQSPKYLFRKEGQNVTLSCEQNLNHDAMYWYRQDPGQGLRLIYYSQIVNDFQKGDIAEGYSVSREKKESFPLTVTSAQKNPTAFYLCASRQAPGQGTFASPLHFGNGTRLTVT.

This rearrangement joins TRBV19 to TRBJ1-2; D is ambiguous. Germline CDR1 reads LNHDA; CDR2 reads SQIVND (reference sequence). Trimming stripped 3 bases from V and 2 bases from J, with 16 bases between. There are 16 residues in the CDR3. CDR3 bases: TGTGCCAGTAGTATTTTCTCGGGCAGGATGAACTATGGCTACACCTTC. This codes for CASSIFSGRMNYGYTF.

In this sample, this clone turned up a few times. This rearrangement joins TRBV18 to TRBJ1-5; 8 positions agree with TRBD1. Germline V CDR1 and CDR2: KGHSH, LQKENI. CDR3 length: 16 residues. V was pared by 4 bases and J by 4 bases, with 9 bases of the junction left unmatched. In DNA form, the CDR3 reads TGTGCCAGCTCACAGTCACGACAGGGGACTAATCAGCCCCAGCATTTT. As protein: CASSQSRQGTNQPQHF.

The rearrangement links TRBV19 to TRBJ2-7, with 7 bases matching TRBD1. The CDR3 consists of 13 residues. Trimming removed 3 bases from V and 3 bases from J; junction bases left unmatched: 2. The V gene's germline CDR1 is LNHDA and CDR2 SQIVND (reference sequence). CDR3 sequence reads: CASSMQGDYEQYF. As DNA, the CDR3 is TGTGCCAGTAGTATGCAGGGGGACTACGAGCAGTACTTC.

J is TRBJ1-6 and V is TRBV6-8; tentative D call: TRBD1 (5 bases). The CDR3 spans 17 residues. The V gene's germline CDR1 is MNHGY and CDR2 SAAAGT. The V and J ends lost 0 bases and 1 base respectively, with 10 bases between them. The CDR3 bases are TGTGCCAGCAGTTACTCGATGGGGGGATCCTATAATTCACCCCTCCACTTT. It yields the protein CASSYSMGGSYNSPLHF.

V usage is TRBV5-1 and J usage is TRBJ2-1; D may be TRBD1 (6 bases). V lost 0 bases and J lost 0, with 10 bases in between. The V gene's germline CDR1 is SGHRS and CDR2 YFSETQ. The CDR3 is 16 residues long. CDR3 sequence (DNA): TGCGCCAGCAGCTTGGCGGGACAAAGCTCCTACAATGAGCAGTTCTTC. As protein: CASSLAGQSSYNEQFF.